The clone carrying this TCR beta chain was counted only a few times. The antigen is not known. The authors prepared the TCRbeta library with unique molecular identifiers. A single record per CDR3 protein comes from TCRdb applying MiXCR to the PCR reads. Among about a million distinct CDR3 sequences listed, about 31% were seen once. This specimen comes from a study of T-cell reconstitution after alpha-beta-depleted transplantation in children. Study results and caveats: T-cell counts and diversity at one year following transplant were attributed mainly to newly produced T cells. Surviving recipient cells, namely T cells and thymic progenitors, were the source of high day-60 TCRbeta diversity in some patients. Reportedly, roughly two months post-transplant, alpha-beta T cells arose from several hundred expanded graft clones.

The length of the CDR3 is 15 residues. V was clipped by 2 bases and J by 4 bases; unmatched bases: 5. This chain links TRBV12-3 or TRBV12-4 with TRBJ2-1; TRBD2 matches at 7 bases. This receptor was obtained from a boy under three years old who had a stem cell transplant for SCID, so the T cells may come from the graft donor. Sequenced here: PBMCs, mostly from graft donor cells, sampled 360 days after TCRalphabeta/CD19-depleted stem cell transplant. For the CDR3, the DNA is TGTGCCAGCAGTTTAAGAGCGGGGAGTTACAATGAGCAGTTCTTC. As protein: CASSLRAGSYNEQFF.